This entry lists 15 T cell receptor beta chains sequenced from one sample in a study of CD8 T cells in ankylosing spondylitis. Points from the study as a whole: Blood from ankylosing spondylitis patients appeared to carry a characteristic roughly 8-variant TCR beta motif.

These receptors are not linked to any known antigen. TCRdb recomputed calls from the 5' RACE reads with MiXCR, one row per CDR3 protein. The sample contains hundreds of thousands of distinct CDR3 sequences, about 13% of which appear only once. The specimen was blood, either unsorted or a sorted T cell fraction (not recorded which). All receptors come from a male donor with ankylosing spondylitis.

This clonotype occurred many times. The rearrangement links TRBV11-2 to TRBJ2-1; D is unclear. The germline gives CDR1 SGHAT, CDR2 FQNNGV. This CDR3 contains 13 residues. V lost 2 bases and J lost 7, with 9 bases in between. This CDR3 is CASSLLRRNEQFF. Written as DNA, the CDR3 is TGTGCCAGCAGCTTACTACGCCGAAATGAGCAGTTCTTC.

This clonotype was seen a handful of times. The chain couples TRBV20-1 to TRBJ2-5; 10 bases line up with TRBD1. The CDR3 spans 15 residues. V lost 0 bases, J lost 1 base, and 2 bases stayed unmatched. Germline V gene sequence: CDR1 DFQATT, CDR2 SNEGSKA (reference sequence). In nucleotides, the CDR3 is TGCAGTGCTAGAGATCGGGACAGGGGCCAAGAGACCCAGTACTTC. This translates into CSARDRDRGQETQYF.

CDR3 in amino acids: CASSLGVVNEQFF. The DNA of the CDR3 is TGTGCCAGCAGCTTAGGGGTGGTAAATGAGCAGTTCTTC. The chain combines TRBV7-9 with TRBJ2-1, with unresolved D. Germline values: CDR1 SEHNR, CDR2 FQNEAQ (reference sequence). This CDR3 comprises 13 residues. V was trimmed by 1 base and J by 7 bases, leaving 8 bases between them. Full variable domain (outside the CDR3, taken from reference TRBV7-9 and TRBJ2-1): DTGVSQNPRHKITKRGQNVTFRCDPISEHNRLYWYRQTLGQGPEFLTYFQNEAQLEKSRLLSDRFSAERPKGSFSTLEIQRTEQGDSAMYLCASSLGVVNEQFFGPGTRLTVL.

This clonotype came up a few times. The chain carries TRBV12-3 or TRBV12-4 and TRBJ2-3; 10 bases fit TRBD2. The CDR3 has 15 amino acids. J gave up 0 bases and V 7 bases, and 4 bases lay outside the gene matches. The CDR3 reads CASTMTSGSTDTQYF. The CDR3, as DNA: TGTGCCAGCACCATGACTAGCGGGAGCACAGATACGCAGTATTTT.

This clonotype was picked up many times. The rearrangement uses TRBV3-1 and TRBJ2-2, with unresolved D. Germline-derived CDR1 and CDR2 are LGHDT and YNNKEL (reference sequence). The V gene lost 4 bases and the J gene lost 5 bases, with 8 bases spanning the gap. The CDR3 extends over 13 amino acids. The CDR3 bases are TGTGCCAGCAGCCGGGCGGATACCGGGGAGCTGTTTTTT. This codes for CASSRADTGELFF.

V is TRBV30 and J is TRBJ2-2; 8 bases line up with TRBD2. V gave up 2 bases and J gave up 5 bases; unmatched junction bases: 7. CDR3 size: 15 residues. Germline V gene data show CDR1 as GTSNPN and CDR2 as SVGIG (reference sequence). DNA of the CDR3: TGTGCCTGGAGTAAGGCGGGAGGTGGAACCGGGGAGCTGTTTTTT. Protein sequence: CAWSKAGGGTGELFF.

This clonotype was found many times. The chain links TRBV13 to TRBJ1-1, with D perhaps TRBD1 (5 bases). The germline V gene has CDR1 PRHDT and CDR2 FYEKMQ (reference sequence). This CDR3 contains 13 residues. V lost 7 bases to trimming and J lost 5 bases, with 14 bases between them. The CDR3 spells CASMGRGKTEAFF. The CDR3 DNA sequence: TGTGCCAGCATGGGGCGGGGGAAAACTGAAGCTTTCTTT.

Written as DNA, the CDR3 is TGCGCCAGCAGCCCGAACCTGGTGGGGATCTATGGCTACACCTTC. Amino acids: CASSPNLVGIYGYTF. V gene TRBV4-1 combines with J gene TRBJ1-2; D not certain. CDR1 is MGHRA and CDR2 is YSYEKL in the germline V gene. This CDR3 contains 15 residues. V lost 4 bases, J lost 4 bases, and 16 bases lay in between.

This clonotype was counted between two and nine times. CDR3 sequence: CASSFSGGGNTIYF. The CDR3 nucleotides are TGTGCCAGCAGCTTCTCAGGGGGCGGGAACACCATATATTTT. The chain has TRBV5-5 and TRBJ1-3, with TRBD1 matching 8 bases. V shed 2 bases and J 7 bases; nucleotides not matched to a gene: 5. CDR1 and CDR2 (germline): SGHKS, YYEKEE (reference sequence). This CDR3 region has 14 residues.

This clonotype was observed a few times. The gene calls are TRBV2 and TRBJ1-1; a weak D match, TRBD1 (5 bases). The CDR3 consists of 14 residues. V gave up 5 bases and J gave up 6 bases, with 16 bases separating them. Germline CDR1 is SNHLY and CDR2 is FYNNEI. The CDR3: CASSLSRGEAEAFF. The CDR3 DNA reads TGTGCCAGCAGTCTCTCGAGGGGAGAGGCTGAAGCTTTCTTT.

This clonotype occurred a few times. The rearrangement links TRBV20-1 to TRBJ2-1; 12 bases match TRBD2. The CDR3 consists of 15 residues. Germline loops: CDR1 DFQATT, CDR2 SNEGSKA (reference sequence). Losses at the gene ends were 4 bases for V and 7 bases for J; bases not matched to a gene: 8. Here the CDR3 reads CSANPGLAGRNEQFF. The CDR3 DNA sequence: TGCAGTGCTAATCCGGGACTAGCGGGTCGGAATGAGCAGTTCTTC.

This clonotype was picked up many times. The genes are TRBV7-7 and TRBJ2-5; 7 positions match TRBD2. Germline trimming cut 0 bases from V and 5 bases from J; bases unmatched to any gene: 3. There are 14 residues in the CDR3. Germline-derived CDR1 and CDR2 are SSHAT and FNYEAQ (reference sequence). DNA of the CDR3: TGTGCCAGCAGCTTAGCAACAGCGGGGGAGACCCAGTACTTC. This gives the protein CASSLATAGETQYF. Together with reference TRBV7-7 and TRBJ2-5, the CDR3 gives the full variable domain: GAGVSQSPRYKVTKRGQDVTLRCDPISSHATLYWYQQALGQGPEFLTYFNYEAQPDKSGLPSDRFSAERPEGSISTLTIQRTEQRDSAMYRCASSLATAGETQYFGPGTRLLVL.

There are a few counts of this clonotype. The chain links TRBV2 to TRBJ2-3; 8 bases map to TRBD2. V lost 11 bases, J lost 3 bases, and 13 bases stayed unmatched. The germline V gene has CDR1 SNHLY and CDR2 FYNNEI. The CDR3 sequence is 15 residues long. The CDR3 sequence: CAGLNSGLGTDTQYF. The CDR3, as DNA: TGTGCCGGACTTAACTCGGGACTAGGGACAGATACGCAGTATTTT.

This rearrangement joins TRBV25-1 to TRBJ2-6; a possible D gene is TRBD1 (6 bases). The CDR3 runs 18 residues. The germline V gene encodes CDR1 MGHDK and CDR2 SYGVNS. Trimming removed 1 base from V and 0 bases from J, with 13 bases in between. The CDR3 reads CASSESQGGISGANVLTF. The CDR3 nucleotides read TGTGCCAGCAGTGAATCACAGGGTGGGATCTCTGGGGCCAACGTCCTGACTTTC.

This clonotype was seen more than once but under ten times. This rearrangement joins TRBV20-1 to TRBJ1-5; D is uncertain. Germline V gene sequence: CDR1 DFQATT, CDR2 SNEGSKA (reference sequence). The CDR3 has 14 amino acids. V lost 6 bases to trimming and J lost 0 bases, with 12 bases between them. Here the CDR3 reads CSASDRRSNQPQHF. The CDR3 bases are TGCAGTGCGTCAGACCGCCGTAGCAATCAGCCCCAGCATTTT.